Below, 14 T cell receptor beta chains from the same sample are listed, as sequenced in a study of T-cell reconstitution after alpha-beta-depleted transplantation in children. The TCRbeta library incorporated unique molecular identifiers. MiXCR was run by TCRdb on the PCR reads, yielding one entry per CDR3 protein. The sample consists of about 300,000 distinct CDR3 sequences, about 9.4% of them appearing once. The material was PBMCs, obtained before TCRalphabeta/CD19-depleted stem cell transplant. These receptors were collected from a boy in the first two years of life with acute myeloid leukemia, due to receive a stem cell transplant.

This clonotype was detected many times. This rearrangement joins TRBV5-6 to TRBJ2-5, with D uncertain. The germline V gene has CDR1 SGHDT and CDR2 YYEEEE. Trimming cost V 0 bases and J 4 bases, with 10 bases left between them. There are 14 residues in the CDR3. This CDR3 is CASSLAGLRETQYF. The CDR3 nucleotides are TGTGCCAGCAGCTTGGCGGGTCTCCGAGAGACCCAGTACTTC.

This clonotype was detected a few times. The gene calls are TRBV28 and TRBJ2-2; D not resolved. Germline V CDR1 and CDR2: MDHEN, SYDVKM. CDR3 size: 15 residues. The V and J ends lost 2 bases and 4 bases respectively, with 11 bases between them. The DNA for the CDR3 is TGTGCCAGCAGTTTAGAAAGGGTCTCCACCGGGGAGCTGTTTTTT. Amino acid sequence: CASSLERVSTGELFF.

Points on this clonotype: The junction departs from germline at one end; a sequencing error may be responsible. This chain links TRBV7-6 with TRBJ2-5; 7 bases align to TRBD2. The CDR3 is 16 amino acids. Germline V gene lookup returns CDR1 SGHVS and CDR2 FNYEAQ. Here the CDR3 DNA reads TGTGCTAGCAGCTTCGGGCTCGGGAGGACTCAAGAGACCCAGTACTTC. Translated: CASSFGLGRTQETQYF.

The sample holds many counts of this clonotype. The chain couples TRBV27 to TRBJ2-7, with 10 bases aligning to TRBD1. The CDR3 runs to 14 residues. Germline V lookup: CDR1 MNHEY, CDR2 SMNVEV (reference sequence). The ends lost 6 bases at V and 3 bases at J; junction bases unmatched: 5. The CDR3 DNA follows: TGTGCCAGCAGCTGGACAGGGGGTCACTACGAGCAGTACTTC. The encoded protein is CASSWTGGHYEQYF.

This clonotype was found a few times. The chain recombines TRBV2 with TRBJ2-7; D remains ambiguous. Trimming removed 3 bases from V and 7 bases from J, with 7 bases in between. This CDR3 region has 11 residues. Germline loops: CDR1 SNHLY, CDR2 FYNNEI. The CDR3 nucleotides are TGTGCCAGCAGTGACGGGCGGGAGCAGTACTTC. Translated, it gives CASSDGREQYF.

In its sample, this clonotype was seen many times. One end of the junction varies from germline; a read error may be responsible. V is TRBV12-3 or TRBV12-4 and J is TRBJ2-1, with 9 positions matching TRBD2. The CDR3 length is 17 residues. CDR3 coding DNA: TGTGCCAGCAGCTTAGCCCCCTTAGCGGGGGCCTACAATGAGCAGTTCTTC. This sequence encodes CASSLAPLAGAYNEQFF.

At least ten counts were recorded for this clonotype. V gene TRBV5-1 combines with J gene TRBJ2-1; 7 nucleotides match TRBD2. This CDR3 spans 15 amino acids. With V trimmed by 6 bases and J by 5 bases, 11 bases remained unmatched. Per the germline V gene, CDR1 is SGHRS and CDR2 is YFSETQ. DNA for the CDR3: TGCGCCAGCAACTGGGGGGGAGCGGTACACAATGAGCAGTTCTTC. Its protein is CASNWGGAVHNEQFF.

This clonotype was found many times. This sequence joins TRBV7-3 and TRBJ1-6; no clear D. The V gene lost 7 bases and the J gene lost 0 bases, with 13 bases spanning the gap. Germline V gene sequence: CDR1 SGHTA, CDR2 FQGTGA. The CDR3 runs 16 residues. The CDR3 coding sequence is TGTGCCAGCACCGCGGATTTAAGCTCCTATAATTCACCCCTCCACTTT. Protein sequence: CASTADLSSYNSPLHF. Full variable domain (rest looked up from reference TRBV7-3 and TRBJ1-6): GAGVSQTPSNKVTEKGKYVELRCDPISGHTALYWYRQSLGQGPEFLIYFQGTGAADDSGLPNDRFFAVRPEGSVSTLKIQRTERGDSAVYLCASTADLSSYNSPLHFGNGTRLTVT.

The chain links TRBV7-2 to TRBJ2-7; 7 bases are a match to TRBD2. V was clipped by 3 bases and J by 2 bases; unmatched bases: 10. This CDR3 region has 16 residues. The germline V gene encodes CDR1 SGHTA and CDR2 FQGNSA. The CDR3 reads CASSFSTGGLAYEQYF. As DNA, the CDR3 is TGTGCCAGCAGCTTTTCCACGGGGGGTTTGGCCTACGAGCAGTACTTC.

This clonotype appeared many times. The CDR3 reads CASSKGRDYEQYF. The CDR3 nucleotides read TGTGCCAGCAGTAAAGGGAGGGACTACGAGCAGTACTTC. The chain recombines TRBV12-3 or TRBV12-4 with TRBJ2-7; 7 nucleotides align to TRBD2. Trimming at V came to 5 bases and at J to 3 bases, leaving 4 bases not matched to a gene. The CDR3 consists of 13 residues.

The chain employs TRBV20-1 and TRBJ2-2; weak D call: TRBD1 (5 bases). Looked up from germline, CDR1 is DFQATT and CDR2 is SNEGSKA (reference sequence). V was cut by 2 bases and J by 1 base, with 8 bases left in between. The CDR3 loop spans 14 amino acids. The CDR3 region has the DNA TGCAGTGCTAGACAGGGCGGGAACACCGGGGAGCTGTTTTTT. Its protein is CSARQGGNTGELFF.

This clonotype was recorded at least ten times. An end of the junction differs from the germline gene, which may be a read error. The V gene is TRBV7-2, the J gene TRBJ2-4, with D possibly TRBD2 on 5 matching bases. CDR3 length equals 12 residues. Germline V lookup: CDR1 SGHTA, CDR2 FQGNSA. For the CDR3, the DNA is TGTGCCAGCAGCCTAGCCCTCAACATTCAGTACTTC. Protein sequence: CASSLALNIQYF.

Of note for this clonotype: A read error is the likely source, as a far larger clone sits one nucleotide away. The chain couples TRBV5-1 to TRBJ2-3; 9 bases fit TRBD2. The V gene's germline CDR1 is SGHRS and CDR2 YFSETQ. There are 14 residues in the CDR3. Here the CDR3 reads CASSSGTSTHTQYF. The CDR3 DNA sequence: TGCGCCAGCAGCTCCGGGACTAGCACACATACGCAGTATTTT.

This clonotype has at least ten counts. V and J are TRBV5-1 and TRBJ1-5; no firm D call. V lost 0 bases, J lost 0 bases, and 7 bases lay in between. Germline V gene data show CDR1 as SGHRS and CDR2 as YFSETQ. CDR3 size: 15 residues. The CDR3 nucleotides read TGCGCCAGCAGCTTGGGCACGCATAGCAATCAGCCCCAGCATTTT. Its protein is CASSLGTHSNQPQHF.